The 24 T cell receptor beta chains reported below all come from one sample, sequenced in a study of post-analysis software for immune sequencing data. Study-level findings and limits: Roughly five TRBV segments were more frequent in patients than controls; TRBV5-6, TRBV5-1 and TRBV20-1 belonged to this group.

Carried by the TCR beta cDNA libraries were unique molecular identifiers. TCRdb ran MiXCR on the PCR reads and lists one entry per CDR3 protein. The table lists about 760,000 distinct CDR3 sequences, about 27% of them singletons. These receptors lack a known antigen. Sequenced: blood. The receptors here all came from a girl aged 10-17 years with multiple sclerosis.

J is TRBJ2-5 and V is TRBV12-3 or TRBV12-4; the D is unclear. Trimming took 3 bases from V and 0 from J, leaving 8 bases between them. The CDR3 is 14 residues long. The CDR3 bases are TGTGCCAGCAGTTTCAACACGTACCAAGAGACCCAGTACTTC. Translating it yields CASSFNTYQETQYF.

The chain recombines TRBV4-2 with TRBJ2-4; 10 bases are shared with TRBD1. The CDR3 length is 19 residues. Germline V gene sequence: CDR1 LGHNA, CDR2 YNFKEQ. V shed 2 bases and J 0 bases; nucleotides not matched to a gene: 10. The CDR3 protein is CASSQTPGTGALAKNIQYF. CDR3 DNA sequence: TGTGCCAGCAGCCAAACCCCCGGGACAGGGGCTCTAGCCAAAAACATTCAGTACTTC.

A few counts support this clonotype. A much larger clone is a single base away; this may be a read error. The J gene is TRBJ2-5, the V gene TRBV2, with TRBD1 matching 7 bases. With V trimmed by 7 bases and J by 1 base, 3 bases remained unmatched. The CDR3 is 13 amino acids. The germline gives CDR1 SNHLY, CDR2 FYNNEI. The CDR3 nucleotides read TGTGCCAGCATTAGGGACAGCCAAGAGACCCAGTACTTC. It encodes CASIRDSQETQYF.

The chain recombines TRBV29-1 with TRBJ2-4; 8 nucleotides line up with TRBD2. Germline V gene sequence: CDR1 SQVTM, CDR2 ANQGSEA. J was trimmed by 3 bases and V by 4 bases; bases with no gene match: 5. The CDR3 is made up of 14 amino acids. The CDR3 loop is CSVVAGRGKNIQYF. CDR3 coding DNA: TGCAGCGTTGTCGCCGGGAGGGGCAAAAACATTCAGTACTTC.

This clonotype was seen a handful of times. The chain couples TRBV7-9 to TRBJ2-1; D call uncertain. V was pared by 3 bases and J by 10 bases, with 10 bases between. The CDR3 is made up of 12 amino acids. Germline V lookup: CDR1 SEHNR, CDR2 FQNEAQ (reference sequence). The CDR3 loop reads CASSFWSEEQFF. CDR3 coding DNA: TGTGCCAGCAGCTTTTGGTCAGAAGAGCAGTTCTTC.

This clonotype was seen a single time. One end of the junction fails to match germline, which may point to a read error. This chain links TRBV25-1 with TRBJ2-3, with a possible D match to TRBD1 (5 bases). CDR1 and CDR2 from the germline V gene are MGHDK and SYGVNS. The CDR3 sequence is 14 residues long. CDR3 nucleotides: TGTGCCAGCAGGGAATGGGGCGCCGCGGATACGCAGTATTTT. Its translation is CASREWGAADTQYF.

This clonotype was seen repeatedly, ten times or more. The genes are TRBV20-1 and TRBJ2-3; either TRBD1 or TRBD2 may fit D (6 bases each). Trimming stripped 4 bases from V and 2 bases from J, with 13 bases between. The CDR3 length is 14 residues. Germline V lookup: CDR1 DFQATT, CDR2 SNEGSKA (reference sequence). The CDR3 loop reads CSATTGGNTDTQYF. The CDR3 nucleotides are TGCAGTGCTACAACCGGGGGCAACACAGATACGCAGTATTTT.

A few counts support this clonotype. The V gene is TRBV6-5, the J gene TRBJ1-5; a weak D match, TRBD1 (6 bases). This CDR3 is built from 14 residues. V shed 6 bases and J shed 0 bases, with 9 bases lying between them. Germline lookup yields CDR1 MNHEY and CDR2 SVGAGI. CDR3 DNA sequence: TGTGCCAGCAGACCAGGGGCTAGCAATCAGCCCCAGCATTTT. Its protein is CASRPGASNQPQHF.

V is TRBV20-1 and J is TRBJ2-1; TRBD2 aligns across 12 bases. CDR1 and CDR2 from the germline V gene are DFQATT and SNEGSKA (reference sequence). The CDR3 runs 15 residues. Trimming cost V 1 base and J 8 bases; bases outside gene matches: 6. This CDR3 is CSARGASGRVYEQFF. DNA for the CDR3: TGCAGTGCTAGAGGTGCTAGCGGGAGGGTCTATGAGCAGTTCTTC.

The V gene is TRBV21-1, the J gene TRBJ2-3. TRBV21-1 is an annotated pseudogene. The CDR3 totals 16 residues. For the CDR3, the DNA is TGTGCCAGCAGAAAACGTACGCCTAATAGCACAGATACGCAGTATTTT. It translates to CASRKRTPNSTDTQYF.

The genes are TRBV28 and TRBJ2-4; D is perhaps TRBD2 (8 bases). Between the trimmed V and J ends, which lost 4 bases and 4 bases, there was a span of 17 bases. Germline CDR1 is MDHEN and CDR2 is SYDVKM. The CDR3 is 16 residues long. The CDR3 DNA sequence: TGTGCCAGCAGTTCGGGGGGGGACAGCAGAAAAAACATTCAGTACTTC. Amino acid sequence: CASSSGGDSRKNIQYF.

There are a few counts of this clonotype. V is TRBV4-1 and J is TRBJ1-2, with no clear D. Germline CDR1 is MGHRA and CDR2 is YSYEKL. The germline V and J ends were trimmed by 0 bases and 4 bases, with 12 bases remaining between them. The CDR3 covers 15 residues. The CDR3 nucleotides read TGCGCCAGCAGCCAAGATCGTGCGCGGTCCTATGGCTACACCTTC. As protein: CASSQDRARSYGYTF.

This clonotype was picked up a small number of times. This chain joins TRBV12-3 or TRBV12-4 and TRBJ2-1, with TRBD2 matching 8 bases. The CDR3 totals 15 residues. V lost 5 bases to trimming and J lost 1 base; unmatched junction nucleotides: 4. CDR3 bases: TGTGCCAGCAGTGTCCTAGCGGGTTCCTACAATGAGCAGTTCTTC. This codes for CASSVLAGSYNEQFF.

Details on this clonotype: A much larger clone lies one base from this, so it may be a read error. J is TRBJ2-1 and V is TRBV5-5; D remains unclear. The length of the CDR3 is 10 residues. Germline V gene sequence: CDR1 SGHKS, CDR2 YYEKEE (reference sequence). Here the CDR3 reads CAGSLHEQFF. As DNA, the CDR3 is TGTGCCGGCAGCTTGCATGAGCAGTTCTTC.

This chain links TRBV13 with TRBJ1-5; 9 bases are a match to TRBD1. The CDR3 loop spans 15 amino acids. The germline V gene has CDR1 PRHDT and CDR2 FYEKMQ (reference sequence). V trimming: 0 bases; J trimming: 7 bases; junction bases outside the gene matches: 4. The CDR3 DNA follows: TGTGCCAGCAGCTTAGGGGGGACAGGGAGGCAGCCCCAGCATTTT. This translates into CASSLGGTGRQPQHF.

The gene calls are TRBV25-1 and TRBJ2-2; 8 nucleotides match TRBD1. This CDR3 is built from 13 residues. Germline V lookup: CDR1 MGHDK, CDR2 SYGVNS. With V trimmed by 7 bases and J by 6 bases, 4 bases remained unmatched. The CDR3 DNA reads TGTGCCAGCACGACAGGGGACGCCGGGGAGCTGTTTTTT. It yields the protein CASTTGDAGELFF.

This clonotype was recorded many times. CDR3 sequence (DNA): TGTGCCAGCAGCCGGGGGGTATCCTACGAGCAGTACTTC. Translating it yields CASSRGVSYEQYF. This chain uses TRBV7-2 with TRBJ2-7, with 7 positions matching TRBD2. The trim removed 5 bases at V and 1 base at J, leaving 2 bases unmatched. Per germline, CDR1 SGHTA and CDR2 FQGNSA. This CDR3 contains 13 residues. Full variable domain (outside the CDR3, taken from reference TRBV7-2 and TRBJ2-7): GAGVSQSPSNKVTEKGKDVELRCDPISGHTALYWYRQSLGQGLEFLIYFQGNSAPDKSGLPSDRFSAERTGGSVSTLTIQRTQQEDSAVYLCASSRGVSYEQYFGPGTRLTVT.

This chain links TRBV29-1 with TRBJ2-7; D unresolved. V lost 0 bases to trimming and J lost 6 bases, with 18 bases between them. The CDR3 is 15 amino acids. The V gene's germline CDR1 is SQVTM and CDR2 ANQGSEA. CDR3 sequence (DNA): TGCAGCGTTGAAGATCCGTGGTCTCCGGAAGGCGAGCAGTACTTC. This codes for CSVEDPWSPEGEQYF.

Only one count was recorded for this clonotype. V and J are TRBV6-5 and TRBJ1-6; D call uncertain. The V end lost 6 bases, the J end lost 8 bases, and 11 bases lay between the germline ends. Germline CDR1 and CDR2: MNHEY and SVGAGI. The CDR3 consists of 13 residues. The CDR3 here is CASRRDPDSPLHF. In DNA, the CDR3 is TGTGCCAGCAGGCGGGATCCGGATTCACCCCTCCACTTT.

This chain joins TRBV2 and TRBJ2-3; 8 nucleotides match TRBD2. The V gene end was trimmed by 5 bases and the J gene end by 4 bases; junction bases not matched to a gene: 5. CDR1 is SNHLY, CDR2 FYNNEI, per germline. This CDR3 region has 14 residues. CDR3 sequence: CASSPGGPADTQYF. The CDR3 coding sequence is TGTGCCAGCAGTCCGGGGGGGCCAGCAGATACGCAGTATTTT.

The gene calls are TRBV7-9 and TRBJ2-5, with TRBD2 as a possible D gene (5 bases). The CDR3 runs to 13 residues. CDR1 and CDR2 from the germline V gene are SEHNR and FQNEAQ (reference sequence). The V end lost 3 bases, the J end lost 5 bases, and 10 bases lay between the germline ends. Written as DNA, the CDR3 is TGTGCCAGCAGCTTGAGGACTTGGGAGACCCAGTACTTC. Protein product: CASSLRTWETQYF.

The V and J genes are TRBV20-1 and TRBJ1-1; D possibly corresponds to TRBD1 (6 bases). The V and J ends lost 4 bases and 6 bases respectively, with 9 bases between them. CDR1 is DFQATT and CDR2 is SNEGSKA in the germline V gene (reference sequence). The CDR3 has 11 amino acids. The CDR3 DNA reads TGCAGTGCTACAGGGGACGCTGAAGCTTTCTTT. Encoded protein: CSATGDAEAFF.

The chain recombines TRBV20-1 with TRBJ2-4; D perhaps matches TRBD2 (7 bases). The CDR3 sequence is 13 residues long. Trimming stripped 7 bases from V and 8 bases from J, with 18 bases between. CDR1 is DFQATT, CDR2 SNEGSKA, per germline (reference sequence). CDR3 sequence reads: CSVLPDGGHIQYF. The CDR3 DNA reads as TGCAGTGTTCTACCGGACGGGGGGCACATTCAGTACTTC.

This clonotype was found a few times. This chain connects TRBV6-5 to TRBJ2-1; no clear D. This CDR3 spans 13 amino acids. Germline V CDR1 and CDR2: MNHEY, SVGAGI. V was shortened by 0 bases and J by 10 bases, with 10 bases between the two germline ends. The CDR3: CASSYSDAREQFF. CDR3 sequence (DNA): TGTGCCAGCAGTTACTCGGACGCAAGGGAGCAGTTCTTC.